This entry describes one TCR beta chain. CDR1 and CDR2 from the germline V gene are MGHDK and SYGVNS. Trimming stripped 6 bases from V and 2 bases from J, with 4 bases between. CDR3 length: 12 residues. The data are from a study of blood T cell repertoires in COVID-19. Sequencing used immunoSEQ multiplex PCR; TCRdb keeps in-frame clones, though not all of them. The sample includes 150,000 to 200,000 clones, roughly 76% seen only once; the top ten take more than 6.5%. The sequence was obtained from a woman in her forties or fifties with active or convalescent COVID-19. The genes are TRBV25-1 and TRBJ2-2; D ambiguous. The sample taken for sequencing was peripheral blood. CDR3 region: CASRSNTGELFF. CDR3 in DNA: TGTGCCAGCAGATCAAACACCGGGGAGCTGTTTTTT.